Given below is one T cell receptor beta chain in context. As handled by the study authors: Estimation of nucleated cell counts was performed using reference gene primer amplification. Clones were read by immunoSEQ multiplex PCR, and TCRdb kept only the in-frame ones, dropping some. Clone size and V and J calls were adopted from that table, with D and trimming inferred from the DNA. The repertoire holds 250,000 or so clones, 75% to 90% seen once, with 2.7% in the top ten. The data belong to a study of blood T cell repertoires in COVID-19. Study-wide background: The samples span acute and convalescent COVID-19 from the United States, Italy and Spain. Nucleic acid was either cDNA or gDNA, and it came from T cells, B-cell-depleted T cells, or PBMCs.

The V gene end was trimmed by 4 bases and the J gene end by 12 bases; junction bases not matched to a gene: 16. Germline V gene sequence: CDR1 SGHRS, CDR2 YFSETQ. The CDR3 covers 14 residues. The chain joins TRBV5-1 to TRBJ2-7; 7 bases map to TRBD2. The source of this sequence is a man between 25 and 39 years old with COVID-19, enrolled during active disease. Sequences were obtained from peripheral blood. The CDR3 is CASSVRDSYGEGYF. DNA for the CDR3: TGCGCCAGCAGCGTCCGGGACTCCTACGGGGAGGGGTACTTC.